Sequencing of this TCR beta chain was carried out in a study of T cell clonality in common variable immunodeficiency (dated by TCRdb to the mid-2010s). CVID samples and control samples contributed equivalent amounts of genomic DNA as sequencing input. For every sample, a 60 bp segment covering the rearranged TCRbeta CDR3 region was amplified and then sequenced. The immunoSEQ assay, a bias-corrected multiplex PCR combined with high-throughput sequencing, was used to amplify TCRbeta. On the study's bioinformatics: Every unique nucleotide sequence counted as a clone and was annotated with V, D and J genes, copy number and frequency. Sequences were labeled productive if in frame, and non-productive if out of frame or containing stop codons. As previously described, clonality was computed from Shannon's entropy. The predicted amino acid sequences of productive clones were used to derive mean CDR3 Kyte-Doolittle hydropathy. The R hclust function was used to hierarchically cluster scaled V gene usage with Manhattan distance and complete linkage. Sharing of clones by CDR3 amino acid sequence was evaluated through resampling of 12 repertoires per group over 100 rounds. The repertoires were searched for roughly 69 published EBV-specific and approximately 240 published CMV-specific TCRbeta sequences. A couple of CVID samples yielding fewer than 10,000 sequences were excluded from analysis, leaving approximately 46 CVID repertoires. This is the immuneACCESS table as TCRdb keeps it, with only in-frame sequences that have V and J called. A part of the clones is gone; compared with another copy, unresolved V genes explain less than half, and the rest is unexplained. The V and J calls and clone size come from that table; D and trimming were worked out from the DNA. The table notes 30,000 to 40,000 clones here, none of them singletons. The ten largest account for approximately 2.8% of the sample.

Study-level results and caveats: Differences among patients in the CVID cohort limited the correlations between repertoire features and clinical complications. Increased TCRbeta clonality was found in CVID subjects compared with healthy controls (t-test p = 0.018), with the increase being most characteristic of about a third of subjects. Although equal DNA input was used, an average of approximately 82,000 unique sequences per sample was obtained for controls, compared with about 29,000 for CVID samples. Healthy controls shared more TCRbeta clones with each other than CVID subjects shared among themselves (p < 0.0001). According to the authors, finding the cause of the higher clonality in CVID would require sequencing the repertoires of T cell subpopulations. CVID TCRbeta sequences were reported to have fewer deletions and N-nucleotide insertions and to lack highly modified clones with 13 or more V deletions.

The CDR3 covers 13 residues, taking in both the cysteine and the phenylalanine. The 30 bases shown cover part of the CDR3, and their frame starts at base 1. V has 5 bases trimmed and J has 6 bases trimmed; junction bases matching no gene number 7. From the germline V gene (reference sequence), CDR1 is LNHDA and CDR2 is SQIVND. This clone has a handful of counts. The specificity of this receptor is unknown. Read data end 3 residues before the CDR3 end; the end is taken from the germline J gene. Most of the CVID patients and most of the healthy controls were of Caucasian heritage. From each donor, about 5 to 8.5 ml of heparinized peripheral whole blood was collected. TCRbeta CDR3 repertoires were sequenced from genomic DNA of adults with common variable immune deficiency (CVID) and healthy adult controls. There were approximately 22 healthy adult volunteers in the control group (around twelve female and 10 or so male), ranging in age from about 23 to 66 years, with a mean age of roughly 35. Diluted blood was density-centrifuged over Hypaque 1077 or Ficoll-Paque to isolate peripheral blood mononuclear cells. Genomic DNA was obtained from unsorted mononuclear cells using either Qiagen column purification or a centrifugation-based method.

This clonotype was sampled from a person aged 18 to 75 in good health. Here the chain combines TRBV19 and TRBJ2-7; 7 bases in the middle match TRBD1. The specimen was peripheral blood mononuclear cells. The DNA read from the CDR3 is TGTGCCAGTAGTCCTCGACAGGGCGGCGAG. Translation gives CASSPRQGGE. In full, the CDR3 is CASSPRQGGEQYF.